The text below deals with one T cell receptor beta chain. Its antigen is unknown. Clones were read by immunoSEQ multiplex PCR, and TCRdb kept only the in-frame ones, dropping some. The sample consists of 89,000 or so clones, about 87% of them appearing once. The entry originates in a study of T cell responses to AZD1222 COVID-19 vaccine. Study-wide results and caveats: Donor demographics were predominantly white British with a female majority; clonal diversity may be underestimated. The number of AZD1222 recipients seropositive at baseline was only 5 to 7.

Per the germline V gene, CDR1 is MNHEY and CDR2 is SMNVEV (reference sequence). Trimming took 8 bases from V and 5 from J, leaving 12 bases between them. The CDR3 has 12 amino acids. This TCR came from an adult in good health. The starting material was peripheral blood, obtained on day 0 of AZD1222 vaccination. The J gene is TRBJ2-5, the V gene TRBV27; D remains ambiguous. Here the CDR3 DNA reads TGTGCCAGCGGAAGGGCCGGGGAGACCCAGTACTTC. This sequence encodes CASGRAGETQYF.